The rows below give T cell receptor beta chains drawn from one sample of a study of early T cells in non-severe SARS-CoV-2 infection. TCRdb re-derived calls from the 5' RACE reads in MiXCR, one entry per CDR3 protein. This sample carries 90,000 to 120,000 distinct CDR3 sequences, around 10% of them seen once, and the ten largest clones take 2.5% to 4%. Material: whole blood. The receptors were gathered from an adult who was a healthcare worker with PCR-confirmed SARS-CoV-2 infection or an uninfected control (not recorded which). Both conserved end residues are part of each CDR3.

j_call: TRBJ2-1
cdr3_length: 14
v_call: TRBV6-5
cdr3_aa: CASSYSGTRGEQFF

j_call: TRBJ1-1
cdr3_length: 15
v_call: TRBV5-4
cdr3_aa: CASSHRTGWNTEAFF

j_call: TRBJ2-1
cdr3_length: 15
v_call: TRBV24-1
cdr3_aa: CATSDRRTGTNEQFF

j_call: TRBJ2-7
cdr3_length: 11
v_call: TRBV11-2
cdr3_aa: CASFDIYEQYF

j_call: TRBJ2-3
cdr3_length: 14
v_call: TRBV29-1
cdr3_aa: CSVGRLSGADTQYF

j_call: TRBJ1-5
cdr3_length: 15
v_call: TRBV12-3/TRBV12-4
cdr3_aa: CASSRQGKVNQPQHF

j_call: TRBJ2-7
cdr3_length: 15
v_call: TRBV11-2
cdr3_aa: CASSLSGGKSYEQYF

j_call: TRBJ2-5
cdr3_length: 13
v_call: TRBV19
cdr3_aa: CASRVAGAETQYF

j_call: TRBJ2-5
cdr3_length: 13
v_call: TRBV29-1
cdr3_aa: CSAAGAAQETQYF

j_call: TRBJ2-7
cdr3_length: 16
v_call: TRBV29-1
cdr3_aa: CSVEAPDRGHSYEQYF

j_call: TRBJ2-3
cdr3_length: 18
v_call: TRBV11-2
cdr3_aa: CASSSLKTPPNGMTTQYF

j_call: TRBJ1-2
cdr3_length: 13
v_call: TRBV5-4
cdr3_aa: CASSLDRDDGYTF

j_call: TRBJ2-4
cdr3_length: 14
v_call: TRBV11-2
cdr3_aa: CASSLERQLNIQYF

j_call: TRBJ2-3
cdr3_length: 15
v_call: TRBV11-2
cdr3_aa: CASSIFGGPTDTQYF

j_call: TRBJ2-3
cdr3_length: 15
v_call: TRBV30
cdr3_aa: CAWSWRDREADTQYF

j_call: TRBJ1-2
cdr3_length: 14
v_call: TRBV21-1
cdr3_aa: CASSSRDSRGGYTF

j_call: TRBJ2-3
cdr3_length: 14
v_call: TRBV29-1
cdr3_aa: CSVIAGETADTQYF

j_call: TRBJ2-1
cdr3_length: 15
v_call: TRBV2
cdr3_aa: CATRVVSGGFNEQFF

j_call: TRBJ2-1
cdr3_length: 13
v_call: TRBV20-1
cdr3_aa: CSASLGSYNEQFF

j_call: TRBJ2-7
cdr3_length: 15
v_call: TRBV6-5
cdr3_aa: CASARLRDSSYEQYF

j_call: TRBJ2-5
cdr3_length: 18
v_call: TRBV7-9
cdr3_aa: CASSPPGSGGICSETQYF

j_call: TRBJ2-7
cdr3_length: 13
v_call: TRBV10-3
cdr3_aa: CAISEATTYEQYF